Each of the 31 T cell receptor beta chains below was sequenced from the same sample in a study of chemoradiotherapy in HPV16-positive cancers. The repertoire was sequenced with immunoSEQ multiplex PCR; TCRdb's copy has only in-frame clones and lacks some. The repertoire includes 53,000 or so clones, about 92% of them detected once, and approximately 3.5% sits in the top ten. The specimen comprised blood, sampled from a patient who underwent chemoradiotherapy. The receptors were sampled from a human donor with HPV-associated anogenital cancer.

The chain uses TRBV5-6 and TRBJ2-1; 8 bases are shared with TRBD2. The V gene's germline CDR1 is SGHDT and CDR2 YYEEEE. The CDR3 covers 17 residues. The J segment lost 5 bases and the V segment lost 4 bases, leaving 14 bases of the junction unmatched. The CDR3 region has the DNA TGTGCCAGCAGCCGGATCCTCTTGGACGGGGGGGACAATGAGCAGTTCTTC. It specifies CASSRILLDGGDNEQFF.

The gene calls are TRBV7-3 and TRBJ1-1, with D hard to call. The V gene's germline CDR1 is SGHTA and CDR2 FQGTGA. The V end was cut by 5 bases, the J end by 1 base, with 11 bases between. CDR3 length: 14 amino acids. CDR3 protein: CASSPRAKNTEAFF. CDR3 nucleotide sequence: TGTGCCAGCAGCCCTCGGGCGAAGAACACTGAAGCTTTCTTT.

The J gene is TRBJ2-1, the V gene TRBV5-1, with D unclear. There are 13 residues in the CDR3. Trimming removed 3 bases from V and 2 bases from J, with 6 bases in between. Germline assignment: CDR1 SGHRS and CDR2 YFSETQ. Here the CDR3 DNA reads TGCGCCAGCAGCTGGACCCCCTACAATGAGCAGTTCTTC. Its protein is CASSWTPYNEQFF.

In this sample, this clone turned up a few times. A read error may account for a junction end that differs from germline. The J gene is TRBJ2-3, the V gene TRBV15; TRBD1 might be the D (5 bases). The CDR3 loop spans 11 amino acids. Germline V gene sequence: CDR1 LNHNV, CDR2 YYDKDF (reference sequence). This CDR3 reads CAGLSTDTQYF. The CDR3 nucleotides are TGCGCAGGGCTTAGCACAGATACGCAGTATTTT.

The chain recombines TRBV4-3 with TRBJ2-3; D is unclear. This CDR3 contains 16 residues. The V gene lost 1 base and the J gene lost 0 bases, with 11 bases spanning the gap. Germline values: CDR1 LGHNA, CDR2 YSLEER. CDR3 nucleotide sequence: TGCGCCAGCAGCCAAGTCGGCTACCTGAGCACAGATACGCAGTATTTT. Translating it yields CASSQVGYLSTDTQYF.

The genes are TRBV7-9 and TRBJ2-7; 15 bases fit TRBD2. After removal of 5 bases from V and 6 bases from J, the junction contained 2 bases not matched to a gene. Per germline, CDR1 SEHNR and CDR2 FQNEAQ (reference sequence). This CDR3 spans 14 amino acids. Written as DNA, the CDR3 is TGTGCCAGCAGCCAGGGACTAGCGGGAGGCGAGCAGTACTTC. This translates into CASSQGLAGGEQYF.

The V gene is TRBV9, the J gene TRBJ2-1; D gene unclear. This CDR3 spans 15 amino acids. V was cut by 3 bases and J by 0 bases, with 10 bases left in between. CDR1 and CDR2 from the germline V gene are SGDLS and YYNGEE. For the CDR3, the DNA is TGTGCCAGCAGCGCCGACTCAAGCTCCTACAATGAGCAGTTCTTC. It encodes CASSADSSSYNEQFF.

The V gene is TRBV9, the J gene TRBJ1-1; 7 bases are a match to TRBD1. The CDR3 is made up of 14 amino acids. Germline assignment: CDR1 SGDLS and CDR2 YYNGEE. Unmatched junction bases numbered 8, after V lost 4 bases and J lost 5 bases. This CDR3 reads CASSQTGRGTEAFF. CDR3 DNA: TGTGCCAGCAGCCAGACAGGGAGAGGGACTGAAGCTTTCTTT.

The chain employs TRBV7-8 and TRBJ2-2; no definite D call. This CDR3 has 15 amino acids. Trimming removed 1 base at V and 6 bases at J, with 12 bases between. Germline CDR1 reads SGHVS; CDR2 reads FQNEAQ. The DNA for the CDR3 is TGTGCCAGCAGCTTAGGGGAAGGTTTGCCCGGGGAGCTGTTTTTT. It yields the protein CASSLGEGLPGELFF.

The chain is built from TRBV4-3 and TRBJ2-7; TRBD2 is a possible D gene (6 bases). The germline CDR1 and CDR2 sequences are LGHNA and YSLEER. The CDR3 consists of 14 residues. The germline V and J ends were trimmed by 0 bases and 6 bases, with 12 bases remaining between them. In DNA, the CDR3 is TGCGCCAGCAGCCAAGATACTAGGAGGGGCGAGCAGTACTTC. Its protein is CASSQDTRRGEQYF.

The J gene is TRBJ1-1, the V gene TRBV5-1; 9 nucleotides line up with TRBD1. With 1 base clipped from V and 5 bases from J, the junction kept 9 bases outside the gene matches. CDR3 length equals 16 residues. Germline V CDR1 and CDR2: SGHRS, YFSETQ. The CDR3 coding sequence is TGCGCCAGCAGCTTGATTTCGACAGGGGGTTGGACTGAAGCTTTCTTT. Protein product: CASSLISTGGWTEAFF.

The rearrangement links TRBV5-8 to TRBJ2-7; D possibly corresponds to TRBD1 (6 bases). V gave up 9 bases and J gave up 5 bases, with 18 bases separating them. The CDR3 loop spans 13 amino acids. Germline values: CDR1 SGHTS, CDR2 YDEGEE. The DNA of the CDR3 is TGTGCCAACCAACAGGGCCTTGAGAACGAGCAGTACTTC. Its protein product is CANQQGLENEQYF.

This chain uses TRBV11-3 with TRBJ2-1; 7 bases are a match to TRBD2. The V and J ends lost 5 bases and 9 bases, in that order; junction bases with no gene match: 16. The CDR3 contains 16 residues. Looked up from germline, CDR1 is SGHNT and CDR2 is YENEEA. The CDR3 protein is CASSPREGRGGGEQFF. In DNA, the CDR3 is TGTGCCAGCAGCCCTCGAGAGGGCCGCGGGGGAGGTGAGCAGTTCTTC. Based on the CDR3 plus reference TRBV11-3 and TRBJ2-1, the full variable domain is EAGVVQSPRYKIIEKKQPVAFWCNPISGHNTLYWYLQNLGQGPELLIRYENEEAVDDSQLPKDRFSAERLKGVDSTLKIQPAELGDSAVYLCASSPREGRGGGEQFFGPGTRLTVL.

The CDR3 region has the DNA TGCAGCGTTGAAGATGGTGGGACGAGCTACGAGCAGTACTTC. It is translated as CSVEDGGTSYEQYF. The V call is TRBV29-1, the J call TRBJ2-7; TRBD1 or TRBD2 may be the D gene (5 bases each). The CDR3 loop spans 14 amino acids. Per germline, CDR1 SQVTM and CDR2 ANQGSEA. The ends were cut back, 0 bases at V and 3 bases at J, with 12 bases in the middle.

The chain recombines TRBV30 with TRBJ2-7; TRBD1 might be the D (7 bases). The CDR3 consists of 11 residues. The germline gives CDR1 GTSNPN, CDR2 SVGIG (reference sequence). The ends were cut back, 1 base at V and 9 bases at J, with 10 bases in the middle. CDR3 sequence reads: CAWSGRGRQYF. CDR3 nucleotides: TGTGCCTGGAGTGGGAGGGGGCGGCAGTACTTC.

The J gene is TRBJ2-1, the V gene TRBV9, with D unresolved. The CDR3 is 16 amino acids. Trimming stripped 1 base from V and 6 bases from J, with 17 bases between. Germline V CDR1 and CDR2: SGDLS, YYNGEE. The CDR3 loop reads CASSVSQGGVTNEQFF. DNA of the CDR3: TGTGCCAGCAGCGTATCTCAAGGTGGGGTTACCAATGAGCAGTTCTTC.

J is TRBJ1-3 and V is TRBV7-9, with D uncertain. In germline, CDR1 is SEHNR, CDR2 FQNEAQ (reference sequence). The CDR3 runs to 14 residues. V lost 5 bases, J lost 3 bases, and 11 bases lay in between. Here the CDR3 DNA reads TGTGCCAGCAGCCCGGAAAGGGTTGGAAACACCATATATTTT. This sequence encodes CASSPERVGNTIYF.

The chain is built from TRBV5-1 and TRBJ2-1, with TRBD2 matching over 8 bases. Germline CDR1 is SGHRS and CDR2 is YFSETQ. The junction had 4 bases not matched to a gene; V was cut back by 2 bases and J by 3 bases. The CDR3 is made up of 15 amino acids. The CDR3 loop is CASSLAGAGYNEQFF. Written as DNA, the CDR3 is TGCGCCAGCAGCTTAGCGGGGGCGGGCTACAATGAGCAGTTCTTC.

V is TRBV7-6 and J is TRBJ2-3; 10 positions agree with TRBD2. Losses at the gene ends were 1 base for V and 4 bases for J; bases not matched to a gene: 11. The CDR3 length is 18 residues. Germline CDR1 SGHVS, CDR2 FNYEAQ. The CDR3 protein is CASSLGLVAGGGSDTQYF. Here the CDR3 DNA reads TGTGCCAGCAGCTTAGGGTTAGTAGCGGGAGGAGGTTCAGATACGCAGTATTTT.

The table lists this clone with a few counts. The chain combines TRBV11-2 with TRBJ1-2; D is ambiguous. This CDR3 region has 11 residues. In germline, CDR1 is SGHAT, CDR2 FQNNGV. Trimming took 5 bases from V and 10 from J, leaving 11 bases between them. The CDR3 nucleotides read TGTGCCAGCAGCGTTGCTTTTATCTACACCTTC. Its protein is CASSVAFIYTF.

The J gene is TRBJ2-5, the V gene TRBV4-2, with D perhaps TRBD2 (5 bases). CDR1 is LGHNA, CDR2 YNFKEQ, per germline. Trimming stripped 1 base from V and 1 base from J, with 13 bases between. The CDR3 contains 16 residues. CDR3 amino acids: CASSQGTGGGQETQYF. The CDR3 DNA reads TGTGCCAGCAGCCAAGGTACCGGAGGAGGCCAAGAGACCCAGTACTTC.

The J gene is TRBJ2-3, the V gene TRBV9; weak D call: TRBD1 (6 bases). Looked up from germline, CDR1 is SGDLS and CDR2 is YYNGEE. V lost 0 bases to trimming and J lost 0 bases, with 11 bases between them. This CDR3 comprises 16 residues. As DNA, the CDR3 is TGTGCCAGCAGCGTAGATTGGGGGCGTAGCACAGATACGCAGTATTTT. This codes for CASSVDWGRSTDTQYF.

In this sample, this clone turned up once. J is TRBJ2-7 and V is TRBV6-5, with 8 bases fitting TRBD1. V lost 1 base, J lost 5 bases, and 7 bases stayed unmatched. CDR3 length equals 15 residues. Germline CDR1 MNHEY, CDR2 SVGAGI. CDR3 DNA: TGTGCCAGCAGTTACTTTCTGGACAGGGCACACGAGCAGTACTTC. Translating gives CASSYFLDRAHEQYF.

This clone appeared a few times. The J gene is TRBJ1-1, the V gene TRBV2, with D tentatively TRBD1 (6 bases). Germline CDR1 is SNHLY and CDR2 is FYNNEI. The germline V and J ends were trimmed by 0 bases and 2 bases, with 10 bases remaining between them. This CDR3 has 15 amino acids. The CDR3 DNA sequence: TGTGCCAGCAGTGAAGCCCGGACAGCAAACACTGAAGCTTTCTTT. Its protein is CASSEARTANTEAFF.

V is TRBV19 and J is TRBJ1-3; D remains unclear. This CDR3 contains 14 residues. The germline CDR1 and CDR2 sequences are LNHDA and SQIVND (reference sequence). The V end lost 3 bases, the J end lost 2 bases, and 8 bases lay between the germline ends. The CDR3 DNA is TGTGCCAGTAGTATGGGAGATGCTGGAAACACCATATATTTT. As protein: CASSMGDAGNTIYF. Combining the CDR3 with reference TRBV19 and TRBJ1-3 gives the whole variable domain DGGITQSPKYLFRKEGQNVTLSCEQNLNHDAMYWYRQDPGQGLRLIYYSQIVNDFQKGDIAEGYSVSREKKESFPLTVTSAQKNPTAFYLCASSMGDAGNTIYFGEGSWLTVV.

This chain links TRBV10-3 with TRBJ2-2; 7 bases agree with TRBD2. The junction had 14 bases not matched to a gene; V was cut back by 6 bases and J by 7 bases. The CDR3 contains 16 residues. The germline V gene has CDR1 ENHRY and CDR2 SYGVKD. CDR3 sequence reads: CAISARGAGDGGELFF. The CDR3 region has the DNA TGTGCCATCAGCGCGCGCGGGGCGGGAGACGGCGGGGAGCTGTTTTTT.

The chain links TRBV9 to TRBJ1-3, with 8 bases identical to TRBD1. The ends lost 3 bases at V and 0 bases at J; junction bases unmatched: 2. The germline gives CDR1 SGDLS, CDR2 YYNGEE. The CDR3 has 15 residues. The chain's CDR3 is CASSAGQGSGNTIYF. CDR3 in DNA: TGTGCCAGCAGCGCCGGACAGGGCTCTGGAAACACCATATATTTT.

The chain employs TRBV6-5 and TRBJ1-2; D gene uncertain. The V end was cut by 0 bases, the J end by 4 bases, with 9 bases between. The CDR3 spans 14 residues. Germline V gene sequence: CDR1 MNHEY, CDR2 SVGAGI. CDR3 DNA sequence: TGTGCCAGCAGTTACTCGCGCAGCTTCTATGGCTACACCTTC. Translated: CASSYSRSFYGYTF.

The rearrangement joins TRBV14 to TRBJ2-7; 9 bases are a match to TRBD2. This CDR3 is 14 amino acids long. Germline V gene sequence: CDR1 SGHDN, CDR2 FVKESK. V lost 6 bases, J lost 4 bases, and 7 bases stayed unmatched. The CDR3 DNA is TGTGCCAGCAGGGATAGCGGGAGAGGGTACGAGCAGTACTTC. Translation: CASRDSGRGYEQYF.

V is TRBV19 and J is TRBJ2-4, with D possibly TRBD2 on 5 matching bases. Germline V gene lookup returns CDR1 LNHDA and CDR2 SQIVND (reference sequence). V was clipped by 7 bases and J by 0 bases, with 10 bases between them. The CDR3 spans 14 residues. This CDR3 reads CASNGVTAKNIQYF. The CDR3 nucleotides are TGTGCCAGTAACGGGGTGACAGCCAAAAACATTCAGTACTTC.

The chain employs TRBV10-1 and TRBJ2-7; the D is unclear. Germline values: CDR1 WNHNN, CDR2 SYGVQD (reference sequence). The CDR3 loop spans 14 amino acids. Trimming took off 0 bases at V and 5 bases at J, with 11 bases between the two ends. CDR3 loop: CASSESGSLHEQYF. The CDR3 DNA reads TGCGCCAGCAGTGAGTCTGGGTCTCTCCACGAGCAGTACTTC.